This TCR beta chain was recovered during a study of a mutant IDH1 vaccine in newly diagnosed glioma. Study information: Patients got their first vaccination 4-6 weeks after radiotherapy alone, or with temozolomide cycles. Those enrolled had earlier been treated with radiotherapy, temozolomide, or both, mostly both. Patients under treatment included about 62% males and roughly 40% females and had a mean age of approximately 44 years.

The CDR3 is 11 amino acids. CDR1 and CDR2 from the germline V gene are SEHNR and FQNEAQ (reference sequence). Between the trimmed V and J ends, which lost 4 bases and 10 bases, there was a span of 10 bases. Study results and caveats: The vaccine induced immune responses, and these occurred in more than 80% of patients.

This clone was detected a few times. The antigen remains undetermined. TCRdb's copy holds only in-frame clones and misses some; the assay was immunoSEQ multiplex PCR. The sample includes roughly 50,000 clones, 81% of them seen just once. Time point given: week 23, last vaccination. Topical imiquimod accompanied each vaccine dose, which consisted of 300 ug of mutant IDH1 20-mer peptide. This chain connects TRBV7-9 to TRBJ1-1; D is unresolved. The origin of this receptor is a woman aged 35 to 49 with glioma. Some clones in this sample may be carry-over from other donors' samples. The sample was PBMCs, taken from a glioma patient whose treatment included an IDH1 peptide vaccine. CDR3 in amino acids: CASSYNNAAFF. As DNA, the CDR3 is TGTGCCAGCAGCTACAATAACGCAGCTTTCTTT.